This record concerns one TCR beta chain sequence. Antigen specificity is unknown. Other DNA sequences in the same sample also yield this CDR3. The V end lost 2 bases, the J end lost 1 base, and 8 bases lay between the germline ends. The CDR3 contains 13 residues. The germline gives CDR1 SQVTM, CDR2 ANQGSEA. The sample belongs to a study of CD8+ T cells in alopecia areata. Study in general: Those treated were given oral tofacitinib at 5 to 10 mg twice daily. For 6 to 18 months, tofacitinib was taken, and 6 months off drug followed.

Overall study findings and caveats: Especially in alopecia totalis/universalis, lesional scalp showed greater clonality than normal scalp did.

Alopecia areata patients provided lesional scalp punch biopsies and peripheral blood, both collected for the study. It was cDNA, reverse transcribed from extracted RNA, that served as the sequencing template. Method: immunoSEQ multiplex PCR; TCRdb's copy keeps in-frame clones and lacks some. This table holds 110,000 to 150,000 clones, approximately 49% found once. The chain links TRBV29-1 to TRBJ2-5, with a weak D call TRBD1 (6 bases). Sequenced material: CD4+ T cells sorted from blood, taken at week 0. The sequence was collected from a human donor with alopecia areata. The CDR3 loop is CSVEQGSQETQYF. CDR3 sequence (DNA): TGCAGCGTTGAACAGGGGTCCCAAGAGACCCAGTACTTC.